The 31 T cell receptor beta chains below come from one sample, sequenced in a study of T cells in Graves' hyperthyroidism and ophthalmopathy. RNA transcripts provided the source from which TCR beta CDR3 regions were amplified. A first-round RT-PCR of the TCR CDR3 used the HTBI primer set. TCRdb called the multiplex PCR reads again in MiXCR, with one record for every CDR3 protein. The sample has about 640,000 distinct CDR3 sequences; roughly 20% are singletons. What was sequenced was blood. The receptors stem from a man between 25 and 39 years old with Graves' ophthalmopathy.

This clonotype came up a few times. V gene TRBV12-3 or TRBV12-4 combines with J gene TRBJ2-7; 16 nucleotides agree with TRBD2. V shed 6 bases, J shed 2 bases, and the junction held 7 bases outside the gene matches. The CDR3 runs to 17 residues. The CDR3 region is CASSLGTSGRGTYEQYF. In DNA form, the CDR3 reads TGTGCCAGCAGCTTGGGGACTAGCGGGAGGGGGACCTACGAGCAGTACTTC.

This clonotype showed up many times. The chain uses TRBV11-2 and TRBJ2-2; unclear D gene. CDR3 length equals 14 residues. Germline lookup yields CDR1 SGHAT and CDR2 FQNNGV. The V and J ends lost 5 bases and 6 bases respectively, with 13 bases between them. As DNA, the CDR3 is TGTGCCAGCAGCCCGTCTGTGCCGCCCGGGGAGCTGTTTTTT. This sequence encodes CASSPSVPPGELFF.

This chain links TRBV5-1 with TRBJ2-3, with a tentative D call TRBD2 (6 bases). Germline assignment: CDR1 SGHRS and CDR2 YFSETQ. V lost 4 bases, J lost 3 bases, and 18 bases lay in between. The CDR3 has 16 amino acids. The DNA for the CDR3 is TGCGCCAGCAGCCTTGGGTGGGTGGGAGGAACAGATACGCAGTATTTT. This gives the protein CASSLGWVGGTDTQYF.

CDR3 loop: CASSQASRDRVLNEQFF. DNA of the CDR3: TGCGCCAGCAGCCAAGCATCAAGAGACAGGGTCCTGAATGAGCAGTTCTTC. The chain combines TRBV4-1 with TRBJ2-1; 7 bases are a match to TRBD1. CDR1 and CDR2 from the germline V gene are MGHRA and YSYEKL. Germline trimming cut 1 base from V and 7 bases from J; bases unmatched to any gene: 13. The CDR3 is 17 amino acids.

V usage is TRBV7-9 and J usage is TRBJ2-1; D is perhaps TRBD2 (5 bases). The germline CDR1 and CDR2 sequences are SEHNR and FQNEAQ (reference sequence). V lost 6 bases and J lost 4, with 10 bases in between. The CDR3 loop spans 13 amino acids. The CDR3 region is CASRVEGYNEQFF. DNA of the CDR3: TGTGCCAGCAGGGTTGAGGGATACAATGAGCAGTTCTTC.

The V gene is TRBV18, the J gene TRBJ1-3; D gene unclear. The CDR3 contains 15 residues. Germline CDR1 and CDR2: KGHSH and LQKENI. Trimming shortened V by 3 bases and J by 0 bases, and 9 bases separated the two germline ends. The CDR3 is CASSPNPSSGNTIYF. CDR3 DNA: TGTGCCAGCTCACCTAATCCGAGCTCTGGAAACACCATATATTTT.

This clonotype was recorded a few times. The chain has TRBV11-2 and TRBJ1-6, with a weak D call TRBD1 (6 bases). V was trimmed by 3 bases and J by 5 bases, leaving 14 bases between them. Germline V gene sequence: CDR1 SGHAT, CDR2 FQNNGV. This CDR3 comprises 16 residues. CDR3 bases: TGTGCCAGCAGCTTTACAGACAGGCTCGATAATTCACCCCTCCACTTT. Translated, it gives CASSFTDRLDNSPLHF.

At least ten counts were recorded for this clonotype. This rearrangement joins TRBV7-8 to TRBJ2-7, with D possibly TRBD1 on 5 matching bases. From germline, CDR1 is SGHVS and CDR2 FQNEAQ. The CDR3 contains 13 residues. Trimming shortened V by 5 bases and J by 2 bases, and 10 bases separated the two germline ends. CDR3 DNA sequence: TGTGCCAGCAGCGCCGTCAGGGCCTACGAGCAGTACTTC. Amino acid sequence: CASSAVRAYEQYF. The full variable domain, rest sourced from reference TRBV7-8 and TRBJ2-7, is GAGVSQSPRYKVAKRGQDVALRCDPISGHVSLFWYQQALGQGPEFLTYFQNEAQLDKSGLPSDRFFAERPEGSVSTLKIQRTQQEDSAVYLCASSAVRAYEQYFGPGTRLTVT.

This clonotype has only a few counts. The rearrangement uses TRBV20-1 and TRBJ2-7; possible D gene TRBD2, 5 bases. The V end was cut by 6 bases, the J end by 0 bases, with 24 bases between. From germline, CDR1 is DFQATT and CDR2 SNEGSKA (reference sequence). This CDR3 is built from 17 residues. In DNA, the CDR3 is TGCAGTGCCACCCCCGTGGTGTCTAGCCTCCTCTCCTACGAGCAGTACTTC. It translates to CSATPVVSSLLSYEQYF.

Remarks on this clonotype: The germline gene is not matched at one end of the junction; a read error may be the cause. The gene calls are TRBV4-1 and TRBJ1-1; D ambiguous. The length of the CDR3 is 13 residues. In germline, CDR1 is MGHRA, CDR2 YSYEKL. This CDR3 reads CTSSQESNTEAFF. The CDR3, as DNA: TGCACCAGCAGCCAAGAGTCAAACACTGAAGCTTTCTTT.

This clonotype has just a few counts. The rearrangement uses TRBV4-3 and TRBJ1-3, with D uncertain. The CDR3 spans 15 residues. Germline V gene lookup returns CDR1 LGHNA and CDR2 YSLEER. The V end was cut by 0 bases, the J end by 3 bases, with 9 bases between. The CDR3 nucleotides are TGCGCCAGCAGCCAAGATAACCAGATTGGAAACACCATATATTTT. Its translation is CASSQDNQIGNTIYF.

This clonotype was found many times. V gene TRBV12-3 or TRBV12-4 combines with J gene TRBJ2-7; D is ambiguous. Between the trimmed V and J ends, which lost 6 bases and 3 bases, there was a span of 12 bases. This CDR3 contains 13 residues. The DNA for the CDR3 is TGTGCCAGCAGCGGCAAATCGAACTACGAGCAGTACTTC. It encodes CASSGKSNYEQYF.

J is TRBJ1-2 and V is TRBV10-3; 11 bases fit TRBD1. The CDR3 covers 16 residues. Germline assignment: CDR1 ENHRY and CDR2 SYGVKD. The J segment lost 4 bases and the V segment lost 0 bases, leaving 4 bases of the junction unmatched. The CDR3 nucleotides are TGTGCCATCAGTGAGTCGGGACAGGGGGTTGGCTATGGCTACACCTTC. The encoded protein is CAISESGQGVGYGYTF.

The V gene is TRBV18, the J gene TRBJ2-7; D not certain. The CDR3 is 14 residues long. Per the germline V gene, CDR1 is KGHSH and CDR2 is LQKENI. The V end lost 6 bases, the J end lost 3 bases, and 15 bases lay between the germline ends. CDR3 amino acids: CASSRLTPNYEQYF. CDR3 coding DNA: TGTGCCAGCTCCCGGCTAACCCCCAACTACGAGCAGTACTTC.

V gene TRBV30 combines with J gene TRBJ1-1, with D perhaps matching TRBD1 (5 bases). CDR3 length: 15 amino acids. CDR1 is GTSNPN, CDR2 SVGIG, per germline (reference sequence). Between the trimmed V and J ends, which lost 3 bases and 6 bases, there was a span of 20 bases. The CDR3 loop reads CAWRHSRDRRAEAFF. In DNA form, the CDR3 reads TGTGCCTGGAGGCATAGCAGGGACCGCCGGGCTGAAGCTTTCTTT.

V is TRBV3-1 and J is TRBJ2-7, with 10 positions matching TRBD2. This CDR3 contains 15 residues. V lost 0 bases, J lost 5 bases, and 4 bases stayed unmatched. Germline V lookup: CDR1 LGHDT, CDR2 YNNKEL (reference sequence). CDR3 nucleotides: TGTGCCAGCAGCCAAGATCCCACTAGCGGGAACGAGCAGTACTTC. Encoded protein: CASSQDPTSGNEQYF.

This clonotype occurred a few times. This chain connects TRBV5-1 to TRBJ1-2, with 7 nucleotides matching TRBD1. Per germline, CDR1 SGHRS and CDR2 YFSETQ. This CDR3 is 14 amino acids long. The J segment lost 4 bases and the V segment lost 1 base, leaving 4 bases of the junction unmatched. CDR3 residues: CASSLTGVIYGYTF. The CDR3, as DNA: TGCGCCAGCAGCTTGACAGGGGTGATCTATGGCTACACCTTC. Variable domain in full (rest from reference TRBV5-1 and TRBJ1-2): KAGVTQTPRYLIKTRGQQVTLSCSPISGHRSVSWYQQTPGQGLQFLFEYFSETQRNKGNFPGRFSGRQFSNSRSEMNVSTLELGDSALYLCASSLTGVIYGYTFGSGTRLTVV.

V is TRBV5-1 and J is TRBJ1-5; D may be TRBD1 (5 bases). The V end was cut by 2 bases, the J end by 0 bases, with 12 bases between. The CDR3 has 16 residues. Germline CDR1 and CDR2: SGHRS and YFSETQ. The CDR3 reads CASSFGQLYSNQPQHF. CDR3 DNA: TGCGCCAGCAGCTTCGGACAACTATATAGCAATCAGCCCCAGCATTTT.

This clonotype came up a few times. The chain couples TRBV2 to TRBJ2-2; no reliable D call. This CDR3 has 15 residues. Germline V gene sequence: CDR1 SNHLY, CDR2 FYNNEI. V was shortened by 3 bases and J by 5 bases, with 13 bases between the two germline ends. CDR3 coding DNA: TGTGCCAGCAGTGAGAGTCCCCCCCCAACCGGGGAGCTGTTTTTT. Translation gives CASSESPPPTGELFF. Full variable domain (rest looked up from reference TRBV2 and TRBJ2-2): EPEVTQTPSHQVTQMGQEVILRCVPISNHLYFYWYRQILGQKVEFLVSFYNNEISEKSEIFDDQFSVERPDGSNFTLKIRSTKLEDSAMYFCASSESPPPTGELFFGEGSRLTVL.

This clonotype was observed a handful of times. The rearrangement links TRBV19 to TRBJ1-1, with 7 bases that match TRBD1. The CDR3 runs to 17 residues. The V and J ends lost 2 bases and 1 base, in that order; junction bases with no gene match: 10. Per the germline V gene, CDR1 is LNHDA and CDR2 is SQIVND (reference sequence). CDR3 bases: TGTGCCAGTAGTATAATCTCAAACAGGGGAGAGAACACTGAAGCTTTCTTT. It codes for CASSIISNRGENTEAFF.

This clonotype came up a few times. The chain employs TRBV5-6 and TRBJ1-5; weak D call: TRBD1 (5 bases). This CDR3 has 14 amino acids. Germline lookup yields CDR1 SGHDT and CDR2 YYEEEE. V lost 4 bases and J 3 bases, leaving 11 bases between the germline ends. The chain's CDR3 is CASSRDGVNQPQHF. CDR3 in DNA: TGTGCCAGCAGCCGGGACGGCGTCAATCAGCCCCAGCATTTT.

This chain joins TRBV11-2 and TRBJ2-7, with D perhaps given as TRBD1 or TRBD2 (5 bases each). The germline gives CDR1 SGHAT, CDR2 FQNNGV. The CDR3 spans 15 residues. V was trimmed by 6 bases and J by 2 bases, leaving 17 bases between them. The CDR3 sequence: CASRTTGTHTYEQYF. The CDR3 DNA sequence: TGTGCCAGCAGAACGACCGGGACCCACACCTACGAGCAGTACTTC.

The table lists this clonotype with many counts. J is TRBJ2-3 and V is TRBV5-1; 8 positions match TRBD1. Germline V lookup: CDR1 SGHRS, CDR2 YFSETQ. The CDR3 runs 13 residues. V dropped 7 bases and J dropped 4; count of bases not matched to a gene: 5. Here the CDR3 reads CASGGQGSDTQYF. CDR3 sequence (DNA): TGCGCCAGCGGAGGACAGGGCTCAGATACGCAGTATTTT.

V gene TRBV12-3 or TRBV12-4 combines with J gene TRBJ2-7; 11 bases are a match to TRBD2. The J call may be wrong; the DNA end is better matched by TRBJ2-1. The CDR3 covers 15 residues. The CDR3 is CASSYSGLAAYEQFF. The CDR3 coding sequence is TGTGCCAGCAGCTATTCGGGACTAGCGGCCTACGAGCAGTTCTTC.

In this sample, this clonotype turned up many times. The genes are TRBV12-3 or TRBV12-4 and TRBJ2-3, with TRBD2 matching 11 bases. V dropped 5 bases and J dropped 4; count of bases not matched to a gene: 5. This CDR3 region has 15 residues. CDR3 bases: TGTGCCAGCAGTGCGACTAGCGGGACGGCAGATACGCAGTATTTT. This sequence encodes CASSATSGTADTQYF.

This clonotype was seen only a few times. Its ends do not fully match the called genes, so a read error is possible. The V call is TRBV30, the J call TRBJ2-1, with a weak D call TRBD2 (6 bases). Germline loops: CDR1 GTSNPN, CDR2 SVGIG (reference sequence). CDR3 length equals 15 residues. CDR3 residues: CAWSRGAGSYNEQLF. The CDR3 DNA reads TGTGCCTGGAGCCGCGGGGCTGGGTCCTACAATGAGCAGCTCTTC.

V is TRBV6-1 and J is TRBJ2-3; 8 nucleotides line up with TRBD1. Per germline, CDR1 MNHNS and CDR2 SASEGT. CDR3 length: 15 residues. J was trimmed by 6 bases and V by 3 bases; bases with no gene match: 8. CDR3 sequence reads: CASSDWTGLDDTQYF. CDR3 nucleotide sequence: TGTGCCAGCAGTGATTGGACAGGGCTTGATGATACGCAGTATTTT.

The chain employs TRBV28 and TRBJ2-7; D unclear. V lost 3 bases to trimming and J lost 3 bases, with 9 bases between them. This CDR3 is 13 amino acids long. The germline CDR1 and CDR2 sequences are MDHEN and SYDVKM. The CDR3 bases are TGTGCCAGCAGTTTGAGGTCGATCTACGAGCAGTACTTC. Its translation is CASSLRSIYEQYF.

This clonotype was counted ten times or more. The gene calls are TRBV18 and TRBJ1-1; no definite D call. The CDR3 extends over 15 amino acids. The V end lost 5 bases, the J end lost 5 bases, and 18 bases lay between the germline ends. Germline loops: CDR1 KGHSH, CDR2 LQKENI. CDR3 coding DNA: TGTGCCAGCTCAGTCCGAGACATCCCGGGGACTGAAGCTTTCTTT. This gives the protein CASSVRDIPGTEAFF.

J is TRBJ1-4 and V is TRBV4-1; no reliable D call. With 8 bases removed from V and 8 bases from J, the gap between germline ends came to 12 bases. Germline V gives CDR1 MGHRA, CDR2 YSYEKL. The CDR3 has 12 amino acids. CDR3 sequence reads: CASRTEGEKLFF. The CDR3 nucleotides read TGCGCCAGCCGAACGGAAGGCGAAAAACTGTTTTTT.

The chain joins TRBV7-9 to TRBJ2-1; D is unresolved. The CDR3 runs 14 residues. Germline V CDR1 and CDR2: SEHNR, FQNEAQ (reference sequence). The V and J ends lost 4 bases and 6 bases respectively, with 13 bases between them. CDR3 DNA sequence: TGTGCCAGCAGCTCCTACCGGGCAACCAATGAGCAGTTCTTC. This translates into CASSSYRATNEQFF.